This entry features one TCR beta chain sequence. The antigen is undetermined. The authors reverse transcribed all of the isolated RNA, so sequencing captured expressed TCRB transcripts. Measured with immunoSEQ multiplex PCR; TCRdb has only the in-frame clones, and not every one. The table records about 320,000 clones, 12% to 15% of them present only once. This record comes from a study of beta chain features in type 1 diabetes. Study-wide points: Type 1 diabetes patients had moderately but significantly shorter TCRB CDR3s in all four CD4+ subsets. The naive, central memory and Treg TCRB repertoires showed an apparent similarity that was greater among patients than among healthy donors. Type 1 diabetes patients had VDJ junctions that carried fewer insertions and more deletions.

A single heparinised draw of about 100 mL on average was taken per donor. Sequenced: central memory CD4+ T cells from blood. This TCR derives from a young man in good health.

CDR3 loop: CASSSSGGNQETQYF. The CDR3 DNA sequence: TGTGCCAGCAGCAGTAGCGGGGGAAACCAAGAGACCCAGTACTTC. The rearrangement links TRBV7-2 to TRBJ2-5, with 9 positions matching TRBD2. CDR1 is SGHTA, CDR2 FQGNSA, per germline. V lost 5 bases, J lost 0 bases, and 4 bases stayed unmatched. The CDR3 is 15 residues long.